This TCR beta chain was identified during a study of CD8 T cells in Susac syndrome. The wider study: Sequencing included Susac syndrome patients, roughly six of them with active disease and fewer than 10 in remission. At the time their blood was drawn, patients with Susac syndrome were either therapy-naive, on corticosteroids (with some of them also receiving intravenous immunoglobulin), or on intravenous immunoglobulin alone.

RNA amounts of roughly 0.5 to 1 ug underwent reverse transcription with random hexamers. A multiplex approach, immunoSEQ multiplex PCR, amplified TCR beta CDR3 across 54 Vbeta and 13 Jbeta. In TCRdb, the immunoSEQ multiplex PCR reads were re-called with MiXCR into one record per CDR3 protein. Among some 99,000 distinct CDR3 sequences listed, 90% to 95% were seen once. From blood CD8+ and CD4+ T cells, TCR beta sequences were generated. Trimming removed 1 base from V and 7 bases from J; junction bases left unmatched: 7. Germline V gene data show CDR1 as GTSNPN and CDR2 as SVGIG (reference sequence). The CDR3 loop spans 16 amino acids.

The sequencing sample was made of CD4+ T cells from PBMCs. This chain joins TRBV30 and TRBJ1-6, with 10 nucleotides matching TRBD1. The sequence was obtained from a human donor with Susac syndrome. The CDR3, as DNA: TGTGCCTGGAGTGCTTCCGAGGGACAGGGGAATTCACCCCTCCACTTT. Translating it yields CAWSASEGQGNSPLHF.